A single sample gave rise to the 7 T cell receptor beta chains below, sequenced in a study of technical replicates of blood from several donors. This table comes from immunoSEQ multiplex PCR, and its TCRdb copy is limited to in-frame clones, with some not included. The table includes tens of thousands of clones, around 95% detected once. The sample consisted of PBMCs. These receptors all stem from a human donor in good health. Some clones in this sample may be carry-over from other donors' samples.

Only one count was recorded for this clone. This rearrangement joins TRBV18 to TRBJ2-5, with 7 bases matching TRBD2. The CDR3 spans 15 residues. Per germline, CDR1 KGHSH and CDR2 LQKENI. J lost 2 bases, V lost 3 bases, and 6 bases had no gene match. Here the CDR3 reads CASSPSGGRQETQYF. CDR3 nucleotides: TGTGCCAGCTCACCCTCCGGGGGGAGACAAGAGACCCAGTACTTC.

The V and J genes are TRBV11-1 and TRBJ2-1; 10 bases are a match to TRBD1. CDR3 length: 17 residues. With V trimmed by 5 bases and J by 0 bases, 7 bases remained unmatched. The germline gives CDR1 SGHAT, CDR2 FQDESV (reference sequence). The CDR3 loop is CASSDRDRGNSYNEQFF. CDR3 nucleotide sequence: TGTGCCAGCAGCGATCGGGACAGGGGAAACTCCTACAATGAGCAGTTCTTC.

The V and J genes are TRBV2 and TRBJ2-1, with D perhaps TRBD2 (7 bases). This CDR3 is 15 amino acids long. Germline values: CDR1 SNHLY, CDR2 FYNNEI. V lost 6 bases and J 9 bases, leaving 21 bases between the germline ends. The CDR3 sequence: CASSLMGAGHSEQFF. Written as DNA, the CDR3 is TGTGCCAGCAGCCTTATGGGAGCGGGACATAGTGAGCAGTTCTTC. Supplemented by reference TRBV2 and TRBJ2-1, the full variable domain reads EPEVTQTPSHQVTQMGQEVILRCVPISNHLYFYWYRQILGQKVEFLVSFYNNEISEKSEIFDDQFSVERPDGSNFTLKIRSTKLEDSAMYFCASSLMGAGHSEQFFGPGTRLTVL.

The chain employs TRBV18 and TRBJ1-6; D unclear. Deletions cut 3 bases from V and 6 bases from J, with 9 bases between. The CDR3 has 14 amino acids. Germline CDR1 reads KGHSH; CDR2 reads LQKENI. The CDR3 DNA follows: TGTGCCAGCTCACCGGGAGAACCTAATTCACCCCTCCACTTT. Its protein product is CASSPGEPNSPLHF. Supplemented by reference TRBV18 and TRBJ1-6, the full variable domain reads NAGVMQNPRHLVRRRGQEARLRCSPMKGHSHVYWYRQLPEEGLKFMVYLQKENIIDESGMPKERFSAEFPKEGPSILRIQQVVRGDSAAYFCASSPGEPNSPLHFGNGTRLTVT.

V usage is TRBV5-6 and J usage is TRBJ1-5, with 8 bases lining up with TRBD1. Germline V gene data show CDR1 as SGHDT and CDR2 as YYEEEE. The CDR3 is 14 amino acids. The V and J ends lost 5 bases and 7 bases, in that order; junction bases with no gene match: 8. The chain's CDR3 is CASRLGQGGQPQHF. The CDR3 DNA follows: TGTGCCAGCAGGCTCGGACAGGGAGGCCAGCCCCAGCATTTT.

This chain links TRBV19 with TRBJ2-2; TRBD1 agrees at 8 bases. Unmatched junction bases numbered 7, after V lost 5 bases and J lost 2 bases. CDR1 is LNHDA and CDR2 is SQIVND in the germline V gene (reference sequence). CDR3 size: 16 residues. The CDR3 region is CASSFAGQVNTGELFF. The CDR3 DNA follows: TGTGCCAGTAGTTTCGCGGGACAGGTCAACACCGGGGAGCTGTTTTTT.

The V call is TRBV30, the J call TRBJ1-5; a possible D gene is TRBD1 (6 bases). The CDR3 extends over 12 amino acids. The V end lost 3 bases, the J end lost 5 bases, and 8 bases lay between the germline ends. The V gene's germline CDR1 is GTSNPN and CDR2 SVGIG (reference sequence). In nucleotides, the CDR3 is TGTGCCTGGAGGGCAGGGGATCAGCCCCAGCATTTT. It specifies CAWRAGDQPQHF.